Listed below are T cell receptor beta chains from one sample, sequenced in a study of beta chain features in type 1 diabetes. TCRdb's table, derived via immunoSEQ multiplex PCR, lists solely in-frame clones and lacks some. The table shows around 250,000 clones, with roughly 24% occurring only once. What was sequenced was naive CD4+ T cells from blood. Receptors originate from a woman in her 30s with type 1 diabetes. CDR3s include the opening cysteine and the closing phenylalanine or tryptophan. Each record gives: J gene, V gene, D gene, clone size, CDR3 DNA, CDR3 protein. A D gene is named only where the DNA matches it firmly. A row's size may be missing; if present it is once, few, many or a size class.

J: TRBJ2-7; V: TRBV29-1; D: NA; size: NA; DNA: TGCAGCGTTGAGGGGCAGGGGATTGGGGAGCAGTACTTC; CDR3: CSVEGQGIGEQYF
J: TRBJ1-2; V: TRBV4-2; D: NA; size: NA; DNA: TGTGCCAGCAGCCAGGAAACAGGGACAAACTATGGCTACACCTTC; CDR3: CASSQETGTNYGYTF
J: TRBJ2-1; V: TRBV14; D: TRBD2; size: NA; DNA: TGTGCCAGCAGCCAACGGCCGGGACTAGCGTTCGATGAGCAGTTCTTC; CDR3: CASSQRPGLAFDEQFF
J: TRBJ2-5; V: TRBV14; D: NA; size: few; DNA: TGTGCCAGCAGCCAAAGTGGCGAGACCCAGTACTTC; CDR3: CASSQSGETQYF
J: TRBJ1-2; V: TRBV9; D: NA; size: once; DNA: TGTGCCAGCAGTGAACGAGGAGGTGGCTACACCTTC; CDR3: CASSERGGGYTF
J: TRBJ2-1; V: TRBV25-1; D: TRBD2; size: NA; DNA: TGTGCCAGCAGTGCCCGTCTAGCGGGGAGGCATGAGCAGTTCTTC; CDR3: CASSARLAGRHEQFF
J: TRBJ2-1; V: TRBV29-1; D: TRBD1; size: once; DNA: TGCAGCGCGGACAGGGGCTCCTACAATGAGCAGTTCTTC; CDR3: CSADRGSYNEQFF
J: TRBJ2-1; V: TRBV2; D: TRBD2; size: NA; DNA: TGTGCCAGCAGTGCCCGGGACTACAACTACAATGAGCAGTTCTTC; CDR3: CASSARDYNYNEQFF
J: TRBJ2-1; V: TRBV28; D: NA; size: NA; DNA: TGTGCCAGCAGTTTTACCCGGTCCTACAATGAGCAGTTCTTC; CDR3: CASSFTRSYNEQFF
J: TRBJ2-1; V: TRBV19; D: NA; size: NA; DNA: TGTGCCCCCCGCGTGAATGAGCAGTTCTTC; CDR3: CAPRVNEQFF
J: TRBJ2-1; V: TRBV5-6; D: NA; size: few; DNA: TGTGCCAGCAGCGCGAACCAACCGGACAATGAGCAGTTCTTC; CDR3: CASSANQPDNEQFF
J: TRBJ1-5; V: TRBV7-2; D: TRBD1; size: few; DNA: TGTGCCAGCAGTGAAGGACAGGGGTTCGGGAATCAGCCCCAGCATTTT; CDR3: CASSEGQGFGNQPQHF
J: TRBJ2-2; V: TRBV28; D: NA; size: NA; DNA: TGTGCCAGCAGTTTAGATCCCGGGAACACCGGGGAGCTGTTTTTT; CDR3: CASSLDPGNTGELFF
J: TRBJ2-5; V: TRBV9; D: TRBD1; size: few; DNA: TGTGCCAGCAGCTCCCACCCGGGACAGGGTACCGAGACCCAGTACTTC; CDR3: CASSSHPGQGTETQYF
J: TRBJ1-1; V: TRBV9; D: NA; size: NA; DNA: TGTGCCAGCAGCGTATCTATGAACACTGAAGCTTTCTTT; CDR3: CASSVSMNTEAFF
J: TRBJ2-1; V: TRBV7-9; D: TRBD2; size: NA; DNA: TGTGCCAGCAGCCCACTAGCGGGAGGCTACAATGAGCAGTTCTTC; CDR3: CASSPLAGGYNEQFF
J: TRBJ1-5; V: TRBV25-1; D: NA; size: NA; DNA: TGTGCCAGCAGTGGTGGGCCTAGCAATCAGCCCCAGCATTTT; CDR3: CASSGGPSNQPQHF
J: TRBJ1-5; V: TRBV7-9; D: NA; size: NA; DNA: TGTGCCAGCAGCTTTGACTTTCAGCCCCAGCATTTT; CDR3: CASSFDFQPQHF
J: TRBJ2-7; V: TRBV15; D: TRBD2; size: few; DNA: TGTGCCACCAGCAGAGCCCATCCGGGACTAGCGGGATACGAGCAGTACTTC; CDR3: CATSRAHPGLAGYEQYF
J: TRBJ1-4; V: TRBV7-9; D: NA; size: NA; DNA: TGTGCCAGCAGCGTGGGCGCAACTAATGAAAAACTGTTTTTT; CDR3: CASSVGATNEKLFF
J: TRBJ2-1; V: TRBV28; D: TRBD1; size: few; DNA: TGTGCCAGCAGTTCTGGACAGGGGTCTGAGCAGTTCTTC; CDR3: CASSSGQGSEQFF
J: TRBJ1-4; V: TRBV30; D: NA; size: NA; DNA: TGTGCCTGGAGAAGTGGTGGGAGGGAAAAACTGTTTTTT; CDR3: CAWRSGGREKLFF
J: TRBJ2-7; V: TRBV18; D: TRBD1; size: few; DNA: TGTGCCAGCTCACCACGGAGCTCCGGGACAGGGGCCTACGAGCAGTACTTC; CDR3: CASSPRSSGTGAYEQYF
J: TRBJ2-3; V: TRBV6-5; D: NA; size: NA; DNA: TGTGCCAGCACCCCGGGGATATATGATACGCAGTATTTT; CDR3: CASTPGIYDTQYF
J: TRBJ2-2; V: TRBV5-1; D: TRBD2; size: few; DNA: TGCGCCAGCAGCTTGGCTCTAGCGGGGATAAACACCGGGGAGCTGTTTTTT; CDR3: CASSLALAGINTGELFF
J: TRBJ2-2; V: TRBV4-2; D: TRBD2; size: few; DNA: TGTGCCAGCAGCCAATCGGGACTAGCGGAGAACACCGGGGAGCTGTTTTTT; CDR3: CASSQSGLAENTGELFF
J: TRBJ2-7; V: TRBV28; D: NA; size: NA; DNA: TGTGCCAGCAGTTTGAGGGACGAGCAGTACTTC; CDR3: CASSLRDEQYF
J: TRBJ1-5; V: TRBV27; D: NA; size: NA; DNA: TGTGCCAGCAGCCCCGACAGGTCCAGCTTACCCCAGCATTTT; CDR3: CASSPDRSSLPQHF
J: TRBJ2-5; V: TRBV15; D: NA; size: few; DNA: TGTGCCACCAGCAGAGCGGTGGTGACTGTCCAAGAGACCCAGTACTTC; CDR3: CATSRAVVTVQETQYF
J: TRBJ2-2; V: TRBV7-2; D: TRBD2; size: few; DNA: TGTGCCAGCAGCGCGACTAGCGGGAGACCCGGGGAGCTGTTTTTT; CDR3: CASSATSGRPGELFF
J: TRBJ2-7; V: TRBV2; D: TRBD1; size: NA; DNA: TGTGCCAGCAGTCCCACAGGGGTCCCGTACGAGCAGTACTTC; CDR3: CASSPTGVPYEQYF
J: TRBJ2-3; V: TRBV6-1; D: TRBD2; size: NA; DNA: TGTGCCAGCAGTGAAGTAGCGGGAGTATCTCGGACAGATACGCAGTATTTT; CDR3: CASSEVAGVSRTDTQYF
J: TRBJ2-1; V: TRBV27; D: NA; size: NA; DNA: TGTGCCAGCAGTTTATTCGGGACTGGCGACAATGAGCAGTTCTTC; CDR3: CASSLFGTGDNEQFF
J: TRBJ2-1; V: TRBV28; D: TRBD1; size: few; DNA: TGTGCCAGCAGTTCTGGACAGGGGGCCAACAATGAGCAGTTCTTC; CDR3: CASSSGQGANNEQFF
J: TRBJ2-7; V: TRBV28; D: NA; size: NA; DNA: TGTGCCAGCAGTTCTCCCCCGGGGATCGAGCAGTACTTC; CDR3: CASSSPPGIEQYF
J: TRBJ1-1; V: TRBV7-9; D: NA; size: NA; DNA: TGTGCCAGCAGCTTAGCCAGCAGTGTGGAGGAAGCTTTCTTT; CDR3: CASSLASSVEEAFF
J: TRBJ2-7; V: TRBV7-3; D: TRBD2; size: NA; DNA: TGTGCCAGCGGTAGCGGGGGAGAGCAGTACTTC; CDR3: CASGSGGEQYF
J: TRBJ2-7; V: TRBV27; D: TRBD1; size: once; DNA: TGTGCCAGCAGTTTGAACAGGGGGTTTACCTACGAGCAGTACTTC; CDR3: CASSLNRGFTYEQYF
J: TRBJ2-7; V: TRBV27; D: TRBD1; size: few; DNA: TGTGCCAGCAGGGCACGGACAGGGACCCTCTACCAGCAGTACTTC; CDR3: CASRARTGTLYQQYF